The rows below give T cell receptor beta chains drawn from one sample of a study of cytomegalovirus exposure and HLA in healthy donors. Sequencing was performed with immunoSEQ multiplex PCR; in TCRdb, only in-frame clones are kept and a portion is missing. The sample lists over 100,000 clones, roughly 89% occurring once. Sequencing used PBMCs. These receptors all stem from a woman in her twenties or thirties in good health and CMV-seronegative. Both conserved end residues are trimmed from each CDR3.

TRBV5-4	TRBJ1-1	ASRWGQGDTEAF
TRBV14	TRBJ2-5	ASSQATRSSETQY
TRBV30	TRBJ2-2	AWSSRTGELF
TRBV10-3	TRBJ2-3	AISESDRGDTQY
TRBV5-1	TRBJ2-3	ASSLVVVDTQY
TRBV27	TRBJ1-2	ASSLTGSYGYT
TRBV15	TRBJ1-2	ATSRVQGAASYGYT
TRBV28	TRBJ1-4	ASSLGAGSNGEKLF
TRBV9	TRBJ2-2	ASSVGGAGELF
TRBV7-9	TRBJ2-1	ASSSTGMTNEQF
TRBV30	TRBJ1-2	AWTGALNYGYT
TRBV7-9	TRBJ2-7	ASSSTVLAGALAYEQY
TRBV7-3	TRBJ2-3	ASSPRGRTDTQY
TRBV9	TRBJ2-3	ASSVDVGDSWADTQY